This TCR beta chain was documented in a study of post-analysis software for immune sequencing data. Study at large: Secondary progressive, relapsing-remitting and progressive-relapsing multiple sclerosis were among the included disease courses. Study-level findings and limits: Significantly lower normalized Chao1 diversity was seen in multiple sclerosis patients than in controls. Among roughly five TRBV segments more frequent in patients than controls were TRBV5-6, TRBV5-1 and TRBV20-1.

This clonotype has more than one count but fewer than ten. Its antigen is not known. V dropped 4 bases and J dropped 7 bases, with 20 bases sitting between them. From germline, CDR1 is SGHVS and CDR2 FQNEAQ. This CDR3 spans 15 amino acids. Every TCR beta cDNA library bore unique molecular identifiers. TCRdb analysed the PCR reads with MiXCR anew, one entry per CDR3 protein. Of hundreds of thousands of distinct CDR3 sequences listed, over 45% are singletons. The sequence was obtained from a girl aged 2 to 9 with multiple sclerosis. Sequencing was done on a sample of blood. This chain joins TRBV7-8 and TRBJ2-7; D is perhaps TRBD2 (6 bases). This CDR3 reads CASSYRDSIFQEQYF. The CDR3 bases are TGTGCCAGCAGCTACCGGGACTCTATATTTCAGGAGCAGTACTTC.